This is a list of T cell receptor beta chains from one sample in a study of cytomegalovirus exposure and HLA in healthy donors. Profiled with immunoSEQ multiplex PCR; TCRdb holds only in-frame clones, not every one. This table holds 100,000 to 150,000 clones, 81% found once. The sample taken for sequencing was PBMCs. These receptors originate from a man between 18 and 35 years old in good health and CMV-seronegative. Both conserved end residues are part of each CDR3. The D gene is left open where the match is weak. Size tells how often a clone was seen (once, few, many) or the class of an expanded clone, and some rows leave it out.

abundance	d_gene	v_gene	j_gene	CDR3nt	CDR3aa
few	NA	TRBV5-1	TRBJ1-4	TGCGCCAGCAGTAAGACAGCAACTAATGAAAAACTGTTTTTT	CASSKTATNEKLFF
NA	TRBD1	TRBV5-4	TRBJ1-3	TGTGCCAGCAGCTTGGGGACAGGGTGGGACTCTGGAAACACCATATATTTT	CASSLGTGWDSGNTIYF
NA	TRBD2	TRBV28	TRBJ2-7	TGTGCCAGCAGTTCCAACCTAGCGGGGGCCACCTACGAGCAGTACTTC	CASSSNLAGATYEQYF
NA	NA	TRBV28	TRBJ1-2	TGTGCCAGCAGCAGGGCCTACCGAGGCTACACCTTC	CASSRAYRGYTF
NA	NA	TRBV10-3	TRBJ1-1	TGTGCCATCAGTGAGTCGAGCAGGGTACCAACTGAAGCTTTCTTT	CAISESSRVPTEAFF
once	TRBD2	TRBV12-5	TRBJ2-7	TGTGCTAGTGTCGGACTAGCCTACGAGCAGTACTTC	CASVGLAYEQYF
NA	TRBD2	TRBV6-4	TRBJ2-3	TGTGCCAGCAGTGTTAGCGGGGGGGCCACAGATACGCAGTATTTT	CASSVSGGATDTQYF
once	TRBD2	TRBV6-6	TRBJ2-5	TGTGCCAGCAGCCTCCTTTTAGCGGGGTCCCAAGAGACCCAGTACTTC	CASSLLLAGSQETQYF
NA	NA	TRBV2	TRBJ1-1	TGTGCCAGCAACGACAGTCCGATGAACACTGAAGCTTTCTTT	CASNDSPMNTEAFF
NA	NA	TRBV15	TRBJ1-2	TGTGCCACCAGCAGTCTACAGGGAGAGAACTATGGCTACACCTTC	CATSSLQGENYGYTF
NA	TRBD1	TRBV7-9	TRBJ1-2	TGTGCCAGCAGCTTGGGACAGGGGGCTAACTATGGCTACACCTTC	CASSLGQGANYGYTF
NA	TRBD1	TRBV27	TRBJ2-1	TGTGCCAGCAGTACGACAGGGGCCCGGTACGATGAGCAGTTCTTC	CASSTTGARYDEQFF
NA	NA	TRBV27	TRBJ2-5	TGTGCCAGCAGTTTAGAGAGGCAGGAGACCCAGTACTTC	CASSLERQETQYF
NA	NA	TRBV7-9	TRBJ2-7	TGTGCCAGCAGCCGGACACTGTACGAGCAGTACTTC	CASSRTLYEQYF
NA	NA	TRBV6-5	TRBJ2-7	TGTGCCAGCAGTTATGAACGGTTCTCCTACGAGCAGTACTTC	CASSYERFSYEQYF
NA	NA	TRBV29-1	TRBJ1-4	TGCAGCGTTGAAGATCGTCGGAGTCCTATCGGGGAAAAACTGTTTTTT	CSVEDRRSPIGEKLFF
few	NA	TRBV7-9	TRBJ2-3	TGTGCCAGCAGCCCGCCTGGGGGCCTCACAGATACGCAGTATTTT	CASSPPGGLTDTQYF
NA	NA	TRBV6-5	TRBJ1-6	TGTGCCAGCAGTTACTCGGGGAGTTCACCCCTCCACTTT	CASSYSGSSPLHF
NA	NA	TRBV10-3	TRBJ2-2	TGTGCCATCAGTAGACTCAGCGGGCGGCCCGGGGAGCTGTTTTTT	CAISRLSGRPGELFF
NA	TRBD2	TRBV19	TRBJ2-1	TGTGCCAGTAGTATTCCAGCGGGGGTATTCAATGAGCAGTTCTTC	CASSIPAGVFNEQFF
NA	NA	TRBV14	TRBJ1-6	TGTGCCAGCAGCCAAGATGTATTTCCAAGTAACAGTCTCTATAATTCACCCCTCCACTTT	CASSQDVFPSNSLYNSPLHF
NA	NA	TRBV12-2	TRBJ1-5	TGTGCAAGTCGCTTAGTTATTAAGGTATGGGCAGTCACCTTTTTTAGCAATCAGCCCCAGCATTTT	CASRLVIKVWAVTFFSNQPQHF
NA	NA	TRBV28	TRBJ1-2	TGTGCCAGCAGTTTATCCCAAATCTATGGCTACACCTTC	CASSLSQIYGYTF
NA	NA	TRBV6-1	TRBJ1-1	TGTGCCAGCGCGGGCCGGGGAGCGCTAAACACTGAAGCTTTCTTT	CASAGRGALNTEAFF
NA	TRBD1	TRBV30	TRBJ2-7	TGTGCCTGGAGTCCCCCCAGGGGGACCTACGAGCAGTACTTC	CAWSPPRGTYEQYF
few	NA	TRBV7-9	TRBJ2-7	TGTGCCAGCAAAGGCAGGGGACCCTACGAGCAGTACTTC	CASKGRGPYEQYF
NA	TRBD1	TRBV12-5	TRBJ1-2	TGTGCTAGTGGCCAGGCAGGGACAGGGTATGGCTACACCTTC	CASGQAGTGYGYTF
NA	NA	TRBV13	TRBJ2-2	TGTGCCTGCAGCGTACCCCTAAGAAACACCGGGGAGCTGTTTTTT	CACSVPLRNTGELFF
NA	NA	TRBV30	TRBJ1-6	TGTGCCTGGAGGGAACAGGGAACCCTAAATTCACCCCTCCACTTT	CAWREQGTLNSPLHF
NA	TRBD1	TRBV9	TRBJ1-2	TGTGCCAGCAGCGCTTCGACCCAGGGGGTCCCCAAGGGTTCGTACACCTTC	CASSASTQGVPKGSYTF
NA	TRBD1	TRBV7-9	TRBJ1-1	TGTGCCAGCAGCTTAGACAGGGGGGCTGAAGCTTTCTTT	CASSLDRGAEAFF
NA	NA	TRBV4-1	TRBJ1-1	TGCGCCAGCAGCCAAGGCAGTCCTGAAGCTTTCTTT	CASSQGSPEAFF
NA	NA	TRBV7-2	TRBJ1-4	TGTGCCAGCAGCTCCTTCGGAGATGAAAAACTGTTTTTT	CASSSFGDEKLFF
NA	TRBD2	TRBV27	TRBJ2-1	TGTGCCAGCAGTTTAATAACTAGCGGGGGGGCGGGCGATGAGCAGTTCTTC	CASSLITSGGAGDEQFF
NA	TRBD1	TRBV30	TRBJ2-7	TGTGCCTGGAGTTTGGGGCATCTCGGCGGGGACAGGGTGTACGAGCAGTACTTC	CAWSLGHLGGDRVYEQYF
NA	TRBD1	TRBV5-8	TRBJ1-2	TGTGCCAGCAAGCCGGACAGGGCATTTAACTATGGCTACACCTTC	CASKPDRAFNYGYTF
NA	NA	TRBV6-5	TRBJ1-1	TGTGCCAGCAGTTGGGGCACAGGGAACACTGAAGCTTTCTTT	CASSWGTGNTEAFF
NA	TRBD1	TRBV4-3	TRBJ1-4	TGCGCCAGCAGCCCTCAAGGGGGCGCAACTAATGAAAAACTGTTTTTT	CASSPQGGATNEKLFF
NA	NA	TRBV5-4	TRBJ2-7	TGTGCCAGCAGCTCAGAACAGGGTACCTACGAGCAGTACTTC	CASSSEQGTYEQYF
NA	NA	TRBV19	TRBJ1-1	TGTGCCAGTAGTATAGGGGAGGGGCGGGGCGCTGAAGCTTTCTTT	CASSIGEGRGAEAFF
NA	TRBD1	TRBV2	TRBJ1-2	TGTGCCAGCAGTGTGTCCGGGACAGGGGGCTACACCTTC	CASSVSGTGGYTF
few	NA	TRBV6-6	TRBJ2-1	TGTGCCAGCCGACCAGCGTACCCCTACAATGAGCAGTTCTTC	CASRPAYPYNEQFF
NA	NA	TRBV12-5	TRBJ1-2	TGTGCTAGTGGTTTGGCTGGGGGCGCTCTAGGCTACACCTTC	CASGLAGGALGYTF
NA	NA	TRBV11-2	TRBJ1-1	TGTGCCAGCAGCTTAGCGGGGGGCCGGGTGAACACTGAAGCTTTCTTT	CASSLAGGRVNTEAFF
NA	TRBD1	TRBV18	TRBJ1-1	TGTGCCAGCTCACCGGGGACAGGAGAAATGAACACTGAAGCTTTCTTT	CASSPGTGEMNTEAFF
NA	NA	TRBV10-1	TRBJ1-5	TGCGCCAGCAGTGAGCCAGGTCAGCCCCAGCATTTT	CASSEPGQPQHF
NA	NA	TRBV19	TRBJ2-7	TGTGCCAGTAGTCCGCTTCGTTGGGGCGGCTACGAGCAGTACTTC	CASSPLRWGGYEQYF
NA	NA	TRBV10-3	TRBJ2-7	TGTGCCATCAGTGAGGACAGCTACGAGCAGTACTTC	CAISEDSYEQYF
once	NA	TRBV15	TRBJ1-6	TGTGCCACCAGCAACAGCCCGACGCCGACTTCACCCCTCCACTTT	CATSNSPTPTSPLHF
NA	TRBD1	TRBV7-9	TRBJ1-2	TGTGCCAGCAGTCAACAGGGGGTGTGGGGCTACACCTTC	CASSQQGVWGYTF
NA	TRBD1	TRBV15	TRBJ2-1	TGTGCCACCAGCTTCGCGGGACAGGGGGCCGATGAGCAGTTCTTC	CATSFAGQGADEQFF
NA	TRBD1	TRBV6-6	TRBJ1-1	TGTGCCAGCACCACGACAGGGTCGAACACTGAAGCTTTCTTT	CASTTTGSNTEAFF
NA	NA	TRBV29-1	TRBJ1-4	TGCAGCGTTGAAGTTGAGCTATCCGAAAAACTGTTTTTT	CSVEVELSEKLFF
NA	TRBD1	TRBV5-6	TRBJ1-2	TGTGCCAGCAGCTCGGACAGGGGAAATTTTGGCTACACCTTC	CASSSDRGNFGYTF
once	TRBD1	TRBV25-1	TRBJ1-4	TGTGCCAGCAGTGAAACCCCCCGGGGACAGCGAGTTAATGAAAAACTGTTTTTT	CASSETPRGQRVNEKLFF
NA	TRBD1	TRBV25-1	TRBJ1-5	TGTGCCAGCCAGGACAGGTTTGGTCAGCCCCAGCATTTT	CASQDRFGQPQHF
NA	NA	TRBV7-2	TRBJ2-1	TGTGCCAGCAGCTTACTGGCTAGTTACTACAATGAGCAGTTCTTC	CASSLLASYYNEQFF